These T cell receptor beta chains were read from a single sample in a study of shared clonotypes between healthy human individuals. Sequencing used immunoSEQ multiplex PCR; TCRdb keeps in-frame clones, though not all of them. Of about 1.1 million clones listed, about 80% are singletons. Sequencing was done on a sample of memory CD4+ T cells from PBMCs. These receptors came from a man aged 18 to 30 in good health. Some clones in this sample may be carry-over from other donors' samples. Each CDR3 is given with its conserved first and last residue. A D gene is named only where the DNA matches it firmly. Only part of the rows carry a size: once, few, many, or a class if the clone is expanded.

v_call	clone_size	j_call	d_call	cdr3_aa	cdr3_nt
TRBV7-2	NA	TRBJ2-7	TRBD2	CASSSFGSGRYEQYF	TGTGCCAGCAGTTCCTTTGGGAGCGGGAGGTACGAGCAGTACTTC
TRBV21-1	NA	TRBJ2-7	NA	CASSKGDLAGTPLSYEQYF	TGTGCCAGCAGCAAAGGGGATCTAGCGGGGACGCCCCTGTCCTACGAGCAGTACTTC
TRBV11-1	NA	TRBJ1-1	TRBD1	CASSPTGVRGRGEAFF	TGTGCCAGCAGCCCGACGGGTGTCAGGGGGAGAGGAGAAGCTTTCTTT
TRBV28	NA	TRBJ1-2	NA	CASSLGRAYGYTF	TGTGCCAGCAGTTTGGGCAGGGCCTATGGCTACACCTTC
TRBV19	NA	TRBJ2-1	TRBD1	CASNPGQSYNEQFF	TGTGCCAGTAATCCGGGACAGAGCTACAATGAGCAGTTCTTC
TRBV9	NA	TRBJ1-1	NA	CASSVGLATEAFF	TGTGCCAGCAGCGTAGGGTTGGCCACTGAAGCTTTCTTT
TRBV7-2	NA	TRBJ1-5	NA	CASSQGQWENQPQHF	TGTGCCAGCAGCCAAGGACAGTGGGAAAATCAGCCCCAGCATTTT
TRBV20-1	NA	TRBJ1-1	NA	CSAPEAFF	TGCAGTGCTCCCGAAGCTTTCTTT
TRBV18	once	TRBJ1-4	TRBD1	CASSRDRGLNEKLFF	TGTGCCAGCTCACGGGACAGGGGACTAAATGAAAAACTGTTTTTT
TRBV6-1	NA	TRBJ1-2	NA	CASSATTEGYGYTF	TGTGCCAGCAGTGCAACGACAGAGGGCTATGGCTACACCTTC
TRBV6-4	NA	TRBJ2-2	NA	CASSDTYTGELFF	TGTGCCAGCAGTGACACATACACCGGGGAGCTGTTTTTT
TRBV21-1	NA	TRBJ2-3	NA	CASSKVGSLDTQYF	TGTGCCAGCAGCAAGGTTGGGTCCTTGGATACGCAGTATTTT
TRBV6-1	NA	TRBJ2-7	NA	CASSEDGRGLSYEQYF	TGTGCCAGCAGTGAAGACGGTAGGGGACTCTCCTACGAGCAGTACTTC
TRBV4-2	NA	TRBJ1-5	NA	CASSQLQGGDQPQHF	TGTGCCAGCAGCCAACTCCAGGGAGGCGATCAGCCCCAGCATTTT
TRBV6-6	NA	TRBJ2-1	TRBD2	CASSDLAGAGEEFF	TGTGCCAGCAGTGACTTAGCGGGAGCCGGGGAGGAGTTCTTC
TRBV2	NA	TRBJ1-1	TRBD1	CASRTGSTEAFF	TGTGCCAGCCGGACAGGGAGCACTGAAGCTTTCTTT
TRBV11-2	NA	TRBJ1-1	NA	CASSSHAEEAFF	TGTGCCAGCAGCTCACACGCCGAGGAAGCTTTCTTT
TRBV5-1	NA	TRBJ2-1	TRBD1	CASSLGQGLNEQFF	TGCGCCAGCAGCTTGGGACAGGGCCTTAATGAGCAGTTCTTC
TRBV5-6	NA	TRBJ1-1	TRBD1	CASSLFEQGSEAFF	TGTGCCAGCAGCTTGTTCGAACAGGGGAGTGAAGCTTTCTTT